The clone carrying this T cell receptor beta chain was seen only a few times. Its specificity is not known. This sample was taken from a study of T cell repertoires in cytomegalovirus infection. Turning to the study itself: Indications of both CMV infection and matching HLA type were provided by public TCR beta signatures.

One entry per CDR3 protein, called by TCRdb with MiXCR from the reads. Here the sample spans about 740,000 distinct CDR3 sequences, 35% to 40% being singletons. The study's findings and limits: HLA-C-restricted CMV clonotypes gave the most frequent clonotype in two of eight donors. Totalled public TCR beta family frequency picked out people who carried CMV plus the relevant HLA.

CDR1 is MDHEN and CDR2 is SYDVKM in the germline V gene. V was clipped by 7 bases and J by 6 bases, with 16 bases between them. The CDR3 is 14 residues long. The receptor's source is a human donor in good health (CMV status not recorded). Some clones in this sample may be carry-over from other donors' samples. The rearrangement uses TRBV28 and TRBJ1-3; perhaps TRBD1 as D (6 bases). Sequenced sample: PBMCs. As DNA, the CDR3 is TGTGCCAGCAAGACAAGGGGGATTGAAAACACCATATATTTT. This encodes CASKTRGIENTIYF.